This T cell receptor beta chain was observed in a study of identical twins (TCRdb year 2016). Looking at the study overall: TCR alpha and beta repertoires from monozygotic twins, unrelated adults of various ages and cord blood were deep-sequenced to test whether fetal clonotypes persist. Replicate twin experiments were performed at different times using different library preparation protocols to rule out contamination. Study-wide findings and limitations: Conclusions relied on cross-sectional statistical analysis, since the same donors could not be followed over many years. The excess sharing between twins in beta out-of-frame sequences was weaker because fewer shared sequences reduced the signal-to-noise ratio. Fewer insertions were carried by abundant cord blood beta clonotypes, a similar but weaker trend appeared in young adult naive repertoires, and no such trend appeared in memory repertoires. Zero-insertion analyses could be partly confounded by invariant T cells such as MAIT and iNKT, although diverse VJ usage argued against such confounding for most clonotypes. Compared with coincidental sharing between unrelated individuals, out-of-frame TCR alpha sequences shared between twins had an excess of sequences with low generation probability. In monozygotic twins, recombination models systematically underestimated out-of-frame TCR alpha sharing, but the models matched the sharing seen between unrelated individuals.

Looking up the germline V gene (reference sequence) yields CDR1 LGHDT and CDR2 YNNKEL. The CDR3 runs 15 amino acids, cysteine and phenylalanine included. Only the CDR3 region is kept as DNA, spanning 45 bases read in frame from base 1. V is clipped by 1 base and J by 5 bases, and the sequence between their germline boundaries is 9 bases long. This clonotype was seen a few times. Its target antigen remains unknown. No qualities accompany the bases; no much larger clone lies one base away. Libraries were constructed by 5' RACE. The sequencer listed for this sample is Illumina HiSeq 2000. Template switching added a universal primer binding site, and the final cDNA carried a unique molecular identifier that allowed TCR cDNA molecules to be counted accurately. First-strand cDNA for TCR alpha and beta chains was synthesized from specific primers in the conserved constant-segment region. To control for contamination, every cDNA library carried two barcodes: a SMART-Mk sample barcode plus Illumina barcodes. TruSeq adapter sequences, together with Illumina sample barcodes, were added in two successive PCR steps. The Illumina HiSeq platform was used with custom primers to sequence TCR alpha and beta cDNA libraries. On the study's bioinformatics: MiGEC processed the raw reads to extract unique molecular identifiers, while MiXCR was used to determine the CDR3 positions. Recombination models were inferred per individual with the repgenHMM and IGoR tools using an EM algorithm. The tcR package in R was used for shared clonotype analysis, with sharing normalized by the product of cloneset sizes. Out-of-frame nonproductive sequences were analyzed to study raw recombination free of thymic and clonal selection effects. The public reads were quality trimmed at Q25 with fastp and then assembled into clones with MiXCR by TCRdb, keeping productive beta chains. Every entry covers one CDR3 protein and lists the most common genes and DNA from its rows. The V and J calls were determined by TCRdb, not by the authors. This sample comprises about 530,000 distinct CDR3 sequences, roughly 15% of them detected only once. The top ten hold roughly 0.4% of the sample.

Every donor was a healthy Caucasian. Three pairs of female monozygotic twins, all aged about 18 to 30 years, made up the twin cohort. CD4+ and CD8+ T cell populations were isolated with positive isolation kits from Invitrogen. This sample was also put to use in a study of yellow fever vaccine responses in identical twins. As that second study puts it: The authors reported that the T cell response to vaccination in identical twins appeared partly convergent and partly personalized. The study precisely tracked vaccine-responding T cell clones in identical twins.

This clonotype was obtained from a woman between 18 and 30 years old in good health. The chain couples TRBV3-1 to TRBJ1-6, with the D gene call left open. Sequenced sample: CD4+ T cells sorted from blood. The sequenced DNA is TGTGCCAGCAGCCAAGCCGGGATCGATAATTCACCCCTCCACTTT. Its protein reads: CASSQAGIDNSPLHF.